Sequencing of this T cell receptor (beta chain) was carried out in a study of Tregs in tolerant kidney transplant recipients. Notes on this clone: Its antigen is not known.

The CDR3 spans 15 residues. The V and J ends lost 1 base and 5 bases, in that order; junction bases with no gene match: 6. Germline CDR1 and CDR2: SGHNT and YENEEA. Study conclusions and caveats: The most relevant donor-specific Treg TCRbeta repertoire apparently came from expansion with activated donor B cells.

TCRdb keeps only in-frame clones here, not all; method: immunoSEQ multiplex PCR. The sample shows roughly 99,000 clones, approximately 94% of them seen only once. Sample: CD4+ T cells from blood, taken before the transplant. This clonotype was obtained from a human donor who received a combined kidney and bone marrow transplant. This chain joins TRBV11-3 and TRBJ2-7; 9 bases line up with TRBD1. The CDR3 DNA reads as TGTGCCAGCAGCTTAGCAGGGACAGGGTACCACGAGCAGTACTTC. Its protein product is CASSLAGTGYHEQYF.